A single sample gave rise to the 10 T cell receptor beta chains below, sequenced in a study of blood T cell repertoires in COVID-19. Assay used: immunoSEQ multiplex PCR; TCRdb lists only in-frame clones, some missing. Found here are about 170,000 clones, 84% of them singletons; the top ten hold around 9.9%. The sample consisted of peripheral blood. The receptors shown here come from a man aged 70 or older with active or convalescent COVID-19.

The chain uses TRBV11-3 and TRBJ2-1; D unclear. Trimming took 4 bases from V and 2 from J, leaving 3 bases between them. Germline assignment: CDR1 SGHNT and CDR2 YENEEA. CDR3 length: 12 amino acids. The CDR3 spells CASSSTYNEQFF. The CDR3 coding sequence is TGTGCCAGCAGCTCTACCTACAATGAGCAGTTCTTC.

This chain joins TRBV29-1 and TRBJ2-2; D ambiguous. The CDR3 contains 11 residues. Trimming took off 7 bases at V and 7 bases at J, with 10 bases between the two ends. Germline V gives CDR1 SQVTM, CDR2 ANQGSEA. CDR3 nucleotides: TGCAGCGCCGCGTATAGCGGGGAGCTGTTTTTT. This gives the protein CSAAYSGELFF.

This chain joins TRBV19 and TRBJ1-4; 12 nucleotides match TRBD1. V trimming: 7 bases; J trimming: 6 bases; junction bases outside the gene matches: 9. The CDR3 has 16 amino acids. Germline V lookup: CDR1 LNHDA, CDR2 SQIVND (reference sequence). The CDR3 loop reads CASMSRDRGRDEKLFF. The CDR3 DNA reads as TGTGCCAGTATGTCCCGGGACAGGGGGCGAGATGAAAAACTGTTTTTT.

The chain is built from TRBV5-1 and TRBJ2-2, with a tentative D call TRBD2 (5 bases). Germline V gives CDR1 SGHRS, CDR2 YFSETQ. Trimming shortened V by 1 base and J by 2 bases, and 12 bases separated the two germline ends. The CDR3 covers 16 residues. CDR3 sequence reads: CASSLSLAGNTGELFF. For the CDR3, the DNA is TGCGCCAGCAGCTTGTCCCTGGCGGGTAACACCGGGGAGCTGTTTTTT. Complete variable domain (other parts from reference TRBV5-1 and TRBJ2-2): KAGVTQTPRYLIKTRGQQVTLSCSPISGHRSVSWYQQTPGQGLQFLFEYFSETQRNKGNFPGRFSGRQFSNSRSEMNVSTLELGDSALYLCASSLSLAGNTGELFFGEGSRLTVL.

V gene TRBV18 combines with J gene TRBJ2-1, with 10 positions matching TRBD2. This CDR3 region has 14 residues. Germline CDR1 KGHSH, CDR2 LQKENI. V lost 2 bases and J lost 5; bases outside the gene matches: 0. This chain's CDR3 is CASSPSGGDNEQFF. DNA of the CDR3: TGTGCCAGCTCACCAAGCGGGGGGGACAATGAGCAGTTCTTC.

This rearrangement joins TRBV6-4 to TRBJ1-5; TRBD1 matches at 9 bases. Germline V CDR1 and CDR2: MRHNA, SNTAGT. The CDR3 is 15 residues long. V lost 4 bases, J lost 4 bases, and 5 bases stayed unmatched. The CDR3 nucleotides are TGTGCCAGCAGTGCGGGACAGGGTGGGAATCAGCCCCAGCATTTT. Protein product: CASSAGQGGNQPQHF.

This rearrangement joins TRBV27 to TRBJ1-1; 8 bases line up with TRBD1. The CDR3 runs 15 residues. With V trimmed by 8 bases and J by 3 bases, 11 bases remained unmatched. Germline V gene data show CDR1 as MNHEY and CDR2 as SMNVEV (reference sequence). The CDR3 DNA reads TGTGCCAGCCCAAGGGTCAGGGGGCGGGACACTGAAGCTTTCTTT. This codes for CASPRVRGRDTEAFF.

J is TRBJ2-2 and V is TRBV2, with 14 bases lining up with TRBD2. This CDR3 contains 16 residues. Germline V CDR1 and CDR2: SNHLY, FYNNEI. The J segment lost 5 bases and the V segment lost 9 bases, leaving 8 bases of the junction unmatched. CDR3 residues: CASEGLAGASTGELFF. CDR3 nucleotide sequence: TGTGCCAGTGAGGGACTAGCGGGAGCGAGTACCGGGGAGCTGTTTTTT. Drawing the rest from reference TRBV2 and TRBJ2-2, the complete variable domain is EPEVTQTPSHQVTQMGQEVILRCVPISNHLYFYWYRQILGQKVEFLVSFYNNEISEKSEIFDDQFSVERPDGSNFTLKIRSTKLEDSAMYFCASEGLAGASTGELFFGEGSRLTVL.

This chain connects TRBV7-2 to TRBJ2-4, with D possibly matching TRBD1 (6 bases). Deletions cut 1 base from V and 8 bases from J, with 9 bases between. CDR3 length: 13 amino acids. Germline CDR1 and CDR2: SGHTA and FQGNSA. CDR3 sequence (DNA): TGTGCCAGCAGCTTAGGCAGGGGTGACATTCAGTACTTC. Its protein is CASSLGRGDIQYF. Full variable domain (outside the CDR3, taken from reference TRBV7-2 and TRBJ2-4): GAGVSQSPSNKVTEKGKDVELRCDPISGHTALYWYRQSLGQGLEFLIYFQGNSAPDKSGLPSDRFSAERTGGSVSTLTIQRTQQEDSAVYLCASSLGRGDIQYFGAGTRLSVL.

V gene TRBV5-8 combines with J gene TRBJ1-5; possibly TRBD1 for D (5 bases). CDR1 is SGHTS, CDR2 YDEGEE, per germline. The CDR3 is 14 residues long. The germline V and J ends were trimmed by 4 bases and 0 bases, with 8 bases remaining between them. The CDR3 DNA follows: TGTGCCAGCAGCCCAGGGTATAGCAATCAGCCCCAGCATTTT. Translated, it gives CASSPGYSNQPQHF.